Listed below are T cell receptor beta chains from one sample, sequenced in a study of control samples from healthy donors and cancer patients. Clones were read by immunoSEQ multiplex PCR, and TCRdb kept only the in-frame ones, dropping some. The table has 80,000 to 100,000 clones, roughly three quarters seen once; the top ten hold about 10%. Sequences were obtained from blood. Receptor source: a woman aged 30 to 39 in good health. Each CDR3 is given with its conserved first and last residue. The D gene is left open where the match is weak. The size of a clone is reported for some rows only, either as once, few or many, or as a class for expanded clones.

V gene: TRBV5-4
clone size: .
J gene: TRBJ2-3
D gene: TRBD2
CDR3 protein: CASRNGRRFTDTQYF
CDR3 DNA: TGTGCCAGCAGAAACGGGAGGCGGTTCACAGATACGCAGTATTTT

V gene: TRBV24-1
clone size: .
J gene: TRBJ2-3
D gene: .
CDR3 protein: CATSRGRGVVDTQYF
CDR3 DNA: TGTGCCACCAGTCGGGGCAGGGGGGTAGTAGATACGCAGTATTTT

V gene: TRBV5-1
clone size: .
J gene: TRBJ2-1
D gene: .
CDR3 protein: CASSLEGSPYNEQFF
CDR3 DNA: TGCGCCAGCAGCTTGGAAGGGAGCCCCTACAATGAGCAGTTCTTC

V gene: TRBV6-2/TRBV6-3
clone size: .
J gene: TRBJ2-3
D gene: TRBD1
CDR3 protein: CASSRGQGFEDTQYF
CDR3 DNA: TGTGCCAGCAGTCGGGGACAGGGTTTTGAAGATACGCAGTATTTT

V gene: TRBV11-2
clone size: once
J gene: TRBJ2-1
D gene: .
CDR3 protein: CASSSRQGGGNEQFF
CDR3 DNA: TGTGCCAGCAGTTCCCGTCAAGGAGGGGGCAATGAGCAGTTCTTC

V gene: TRBV7-8
clone size: .
J gene: TRBJ1-2
D gene: .
CDR3 protein: CASSLRQPNYGYTF
CDR3 DNA: TGTGCCAGCAGCTTACGGCAGCCTAACTATGGCTACACCTTC

V gene: TRBV24-1
clone size: .
J gene: TRBJ1-1
D gene: .
CDR3 protein: CATSGADDHAEAFF
CDR3 DNA: TGTGCCACCAGTGGGGCAGATGACCACGCTGAAGCTTTCTTT

V gene: TRBV20-1
clone size: .
J gene: TRBJ2-1
D gene: .
CDR3 protein: CSATEGNEQFF
CDR3 DNA: TGCAGTGCTACTGAGGGGAATGAGCAGTTCTTC

V gene: TRBV4-1
clone size: .
J gene: TRBJ1-3
D gene: .
CDR3 protein: CASSQETRASGNTIYF
CDR3 DNA: TGCGCCAGCAGCCAAGAAACAAGGGCCTCTGGAAACACCATATATTTT

V gene: TRBV6-5
clone size: .
J gene: TRBJ2-7
D gene: TRBD1
CDR3 protein: CASSSLGTGANEQYF
CDR3 DNA: TGTGCCAGCAGCTCCCTGGGGACAGGGGCTAACGAGCAGTACTTC

V gene: TRBV6-2/TRBV6-3
clone size: .
J gene: TRBJ2-7
D gene: .
CDR3 protein: CASSWGDYEQYF
CDR3 DNA: TGTGCCAGCAGTTGGGGGGATTACGAGCAGTACTTC

V gene: TRBV7-7
clone size: .
J gene: TRBJ2-3
D gene: TRBD2
CDR3 protein: CASSLAGAGASYPSTDTQYF
CDR3 DNA: TGTGCTAGCAGCTTAGCGGGAGCGGGGGCCTCTTATCCTAGCACAGATACGCAGTATTTT

V gene: TRBV19
clone size: .
J gene: TRBJ1-1
D gene: .
CDR3 protein: CASSMSSEAFF
CDR3 DNA: TGTGCCAGTAGTATGAGCAGTGAAGCTTTCTTT

V gene: TRBV24-1
clone size: .
J gene: TRBJ2-7
D gene: TRBD1
CDR3 protein: CATSDSGQGVVGEQYF
CDR3 DNA: TGTGCCACCAGTGATTCGGGACAGGGAGTCGTGGGTGAGCAGTACTTC

V gene: TRBV9
clone size: .
J gene: TRBJ1-1
D gene: TRBD1
CDR3 protein: CASSVRASGGTEAFF
CDR3 DNA: TGTGCCAGCAGCGTTAGGGCGTCAGGGGGCACTGAAGCTTTCTTT

V gene: TRBV5-1
clone size: .
J gene: TRBJ1-2
D gene: .
CDR3 protein: CASSTGRVTNYGYTF
CDR3 DNA: TGCGCCAGCAGTACCGGCAGGGTTACTAACTATGGCTACACCTTC

V gene: TRBV5-1
clone size: .
J gene: TRBJ2-1
D gene: .
CDR3 protein: CASSFMVNEQFF
CDR3 DNA: TGCGCCAGCAGCTTTATGGTCAATGAGCAGTTCTTC

V gene: TRBV4-3
clone size: .
J gene: TRBJ2-5
D gene: TRBD2
CDR3 protein: CASSQDQSGLAGRGTQYF
CDR3 DNA: TGCGCCAGCAGCCAAGATCAGTCCGGACTAGCGGGGAGGGGGACCCAGTACTTC

V gene: TRBV18
clone size: .
J gene: TRBJ2-3
D gene: TRBD1
CDR3 protein: CASSLGTGGTDTQYF
CDR3 DNA: TGTGCCAGCTCACTCGGGACAGGGGGAACAGATACGCAGTATTTT

V gene: TRBV6-2/TRBV6-3
clone size: .
J gene: TRBJ2-3
D gene: .
CDR3 protein: CASSYGRDTDTQYF
CDR3 DNA: TGTGCCAGCAGTTACGGGAGAGACACAGATACGCAGTATTTT

V gene: TRBV13
clone size: .
J gene: TRBJ2-5
D gene: TRBD1
CDR3 protein: CASSLTGGGGSQYF
CDR3 DNA: TGTGCCAGCAGCTTAACAGGGGGCGGTGGGTCCCAGTACTTC

V gene: TRBV5-1
clone size: once
J gene: TRBJ1-1
D gene: TRBD1
CDR3 protein: CASSIGQGAYGTEAFF
CDR3 DNA: TGCGCCAGCAGCATTGGACAGGGGGCATATGGGACTGAAGCTTTCTTT

V gene: TRBV6-1
clone size: few
J gene: TRBJ1-6
D gene: .
CDR3 protein: CASSENPDSPLHF
CDR3 DNA: TGTGCCAGCAGTGAAAACCCTGATTCACCCCTCCACTTT

V gene: TRBV6-5
clone size: once
J gene: TRBJ1-1
D gene: .
CDR3 protein: CASSYYPGKWNTEAFF
CDR3 DNA: TGTGCCAGCAGTTACTATCCGGGAAAGTGGAACACTGAAGCTTTCTTT

V gene: TRBV19
clone size: .
J gene: TRBJ1-1
D gene: .
CDR3 protein: CASSIGRVGSEAFF
CDR3 DNA: TGTGCCAGTAGTATCGGCAGGGTAGGCTCTGAAGCTTTCTTT

V gene: TRBV12-5
clone size: .
J gene: TRBJ1-1
D gene: .
CDR3 protein: CASGLLGRKKSTEAFF
CDR3 DNA: TGTGCTAGTGGTTTGCTAGGACGTAAAAAAAGCACTGAAGCTTTCTTT

V gene: TRBV21-1
clone size: once
J gene: TRBJ2-7
D gene: .
CDR3 protein: CASSNEGHEQYF
CDR3 DNA: TGTGCCAGCAGCAATGAGGGTCACGAGCAGTACTTC

V gene: TRBV11-2
clone size: once
J gene: TRBJ1-1
D gene: .
CDR3 protein: CASSLYRVAEAFF
CDR3 DNA: TGTGCCAGCAGCTTATATCGAGTGGCTGAAGCTTTCTTT

V gene: TRBV29-1
clone size: once
J gene: TRBJ1-2
D gene: .
CDR3 protein: CSVRSLGQDYGYTF
CDR3 DNA: TGCAGCGTCAGATCCTTGGGGCAAGACTATGGCTACACCTTC

V gene: TRBV5-8
clone size: .
J gene: TRBJ1-2
D gene: .
CDR3 protein: CASSLRGAGYGYTF
CDR3 DNA: TGTGCCAGCAGCTTGCGGGGGGCTGGGTATGGCTACACCTTC

V gene: TRBV13
clone size: .
J gene: TRBJ2-5
D gene: .
CDR3 protein: CASSLAGWTQYF
CDR3 DNA: TGTGCCAGCAGCTTAGCTGGATGGACCCAGTACTTC

V gene: TRBV2
clone size: .
J gene: TRBJ2-7
D gene: TRBD1
CDR3 protein: CASKTGERGYEQYF
CDR3 DNA: TGTGCCAGCAAAACAGGGGAGAGGGGGTACGAGCAGTACTTC

V gene: TRBV6-5
clone size: .
J gene: TRBJ1-3
D gene: .
CDR3 protein: CASRGLNIGGNTIYF
CDR3 DNA: TGTGCCAGCAGAGGACTCAACATAGGGGGAAACACCATATATTTT

V gene: TRBV5-6
clone size: .
J gene: TRBJ2-3
D gene: TRBD2
CDR3 protein: CASSPLAGGADTQYF
CDR3 DNA: TGTGCCAGCAGCCCTTTAGCGGGGGGGGCAGATACGCAGTATTTT

V gene: TRBV6-1
clone size: .
J gene: TRBJ1-1
D gene: .
CDR3 protein: CASSAPLGIGNTEAFF
CDR3 DNA: TGTGCCAGCAGTGCCCCCTTGGGGATCGGTAACACTGAAGCTTTCTTT

V gene: TRBV13
clone size: .
J gene: TRBJ1-1
D gene: .
CDR3 protein: CASSLAGAERKAFF
CDR3 DNA: TGTGCCAGCAGCTTAGCAGGGGCCGAAAGGAAGGCTTTCTTT

V gene: TRBV18
clone size: .
J gene: TRBJ1-6
D gene: .
CDR3 protein: CASSHAFDSPLHF
CDR3 DNA: TGTGCCAGCTCACACGCATTCGATTCACCCCTCCACTTT

V gene: TRBV4-3
clone size: .
J gene: TRBJ1-5
D gene: .
CDR3 protein: CASSQEYSSNQPQHF
CDR3 DNA: TGCGCCAGCAGCCAAGAGTACAGTAGCAATCAGCCCCAGCATTTT

V gene: TRBV6-5
clone size: .
J gene: TRBJ2-7
D gene: TRBD1
CDR3 protein: CASMGTGGYEQYF
CDR3 DNA: TGTGCCAGCATGGGGACAGGGGGTTACGAGCAGTACTTC

V gene: TRBV9
clone size: .
J gene: TRBJ2-7
D gene: .
CDR3 protein: CASSVDVGAYEQYF
CDR3 DNA: TGTGCCAGCAGCGTAGATGTAGGGGCCTACGAGCAGTACTTC

V gene: TRBV30
clone size: .
J gene: TRBJ1-6
D gene: .
CDR3 protein: CAWSVGASYNSPLHF
CDR3 DNA: TGTGCCTGGAGTGTGGGGGCCTCCTATAATTCACCCCTCCACTTT

V gene: TRBV21-1
clone size: .
J gene: TRBJ1-1
D gene: .
CDR3 protein: CASRPDTTGRMVDTEAFF
CDR3 DNA: TGTGCCAGCAGACCAGACACGACAGGGAGGATGGTTGACACTGAAGCTTTCTTT